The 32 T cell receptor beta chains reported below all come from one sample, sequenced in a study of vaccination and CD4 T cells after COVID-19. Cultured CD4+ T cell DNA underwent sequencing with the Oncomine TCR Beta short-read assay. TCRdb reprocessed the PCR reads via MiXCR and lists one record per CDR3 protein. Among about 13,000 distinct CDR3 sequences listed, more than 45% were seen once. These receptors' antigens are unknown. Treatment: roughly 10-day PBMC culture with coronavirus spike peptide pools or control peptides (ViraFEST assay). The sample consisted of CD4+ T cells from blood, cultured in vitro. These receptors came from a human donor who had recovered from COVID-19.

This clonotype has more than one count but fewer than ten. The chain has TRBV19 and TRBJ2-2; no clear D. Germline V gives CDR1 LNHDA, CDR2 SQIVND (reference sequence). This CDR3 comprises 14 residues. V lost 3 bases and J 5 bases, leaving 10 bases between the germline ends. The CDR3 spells CASSMIPPTGELFF. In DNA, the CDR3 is TGTGCCAGTAGTATGATACCCCCGACCGGGGAGCTGTTTTTT.

Written as DNA, the CDR3 is TGTGCCAGCAGCTTCTTTGGGGGGCGGTACGAGCAGTACTTC. Protein: CASSFFGGRYEQYF. The chain employs TRBV5-4 and TRBJ2-7, with D perhaps TRBD1 or TRBD2 (6 bases each). CDR1 is SGHNT and CDR2 is YYREEE in the germline V gene (reference sequence). The CDR3 extends over 14 amino acids. V was cut by 2 bases and J by 4 bases, with 13 bases left in between.

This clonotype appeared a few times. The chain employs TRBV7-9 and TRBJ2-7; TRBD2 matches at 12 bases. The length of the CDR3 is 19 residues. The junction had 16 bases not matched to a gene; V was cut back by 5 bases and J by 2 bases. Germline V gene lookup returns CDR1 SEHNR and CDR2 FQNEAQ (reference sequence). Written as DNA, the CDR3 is TGTGCCAGCAGCCCTAGCAGAGAGGGTCCTAGCGGGAGGGCCTACGAGCAGTACTTC. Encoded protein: CASSPSREGPSGRAYEQYF. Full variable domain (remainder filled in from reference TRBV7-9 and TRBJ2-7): DTGVSQNPRHKITKRGQNVTFRCDPISEHNRLYWYRQTLGQGPEFLTYFQNEAQLEKSRLLSDRFSAERPKGSFSTLEIQRTEQGDSAMYLCASSPSREGPSGRAYEQYFGPGTRLTVT.

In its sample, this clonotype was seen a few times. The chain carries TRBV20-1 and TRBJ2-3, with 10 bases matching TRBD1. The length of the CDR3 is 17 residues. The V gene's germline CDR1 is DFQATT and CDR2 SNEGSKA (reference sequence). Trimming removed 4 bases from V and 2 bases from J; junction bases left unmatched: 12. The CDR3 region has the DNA TGCAGTGCTAACAGAGCGGGACAGGGGATATCCACAGATACGCAGTATTTT. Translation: CSANRAGQGISTDTQYF.

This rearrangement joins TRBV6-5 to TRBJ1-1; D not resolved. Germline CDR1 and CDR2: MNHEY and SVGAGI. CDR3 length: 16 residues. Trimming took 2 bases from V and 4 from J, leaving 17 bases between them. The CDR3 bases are TGTGCCAGCAGTTACCCCTATGACACCGTGGGCACTGAAGCTTTCTTT. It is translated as CASSYPYDTVGTEAFF.

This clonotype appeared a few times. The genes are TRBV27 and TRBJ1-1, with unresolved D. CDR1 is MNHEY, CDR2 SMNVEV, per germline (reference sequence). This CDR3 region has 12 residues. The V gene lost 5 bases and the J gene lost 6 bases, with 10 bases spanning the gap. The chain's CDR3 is CASSTPTSEAFF. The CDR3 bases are TGTGCCAGCAGTACCCCGACGTCTGAAGCTTTCTTT.

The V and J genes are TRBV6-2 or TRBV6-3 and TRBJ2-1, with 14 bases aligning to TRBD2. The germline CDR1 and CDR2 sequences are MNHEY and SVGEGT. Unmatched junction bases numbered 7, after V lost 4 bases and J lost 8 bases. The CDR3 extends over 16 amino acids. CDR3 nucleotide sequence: TGTGCCAGCAGTTGGGGGACTAGCGGGAGTCCGGATGAGCAGTTCTTC. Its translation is CASSWGTSGSPDEQFF.

The CDR3: CASSLEVNTEAFF. Here the CDR3 DNA reads TGTGCCAGCAGCTTAGAAGTGAACACTGAAGCTTTCTTT. This chain connects TRBV11-3 to TRBJ1-1, with D hard to call. The CDR3 has 13 residues. Germline assignment: CDR1 SGHNT and CDR2 YENEEA. Deletions cut 0 bases from V and 0 bases from J, with 2 bases between.

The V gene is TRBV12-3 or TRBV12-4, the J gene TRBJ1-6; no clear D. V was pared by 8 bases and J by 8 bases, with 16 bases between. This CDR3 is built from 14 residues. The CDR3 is CASAAAYRDSPLHF. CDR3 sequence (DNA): TGTGCCAGCGCGGCCGCCTATCGAGATTCACCCCTCCACTTT.

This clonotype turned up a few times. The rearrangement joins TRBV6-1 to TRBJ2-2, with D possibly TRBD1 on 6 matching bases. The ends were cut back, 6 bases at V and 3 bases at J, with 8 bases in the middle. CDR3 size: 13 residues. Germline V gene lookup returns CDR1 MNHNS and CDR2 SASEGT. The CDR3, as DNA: TGTGCCAGCAGGCACAGGGACACCGGGGAGCTGTTTTTT. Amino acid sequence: CASRHRDTGELFF.

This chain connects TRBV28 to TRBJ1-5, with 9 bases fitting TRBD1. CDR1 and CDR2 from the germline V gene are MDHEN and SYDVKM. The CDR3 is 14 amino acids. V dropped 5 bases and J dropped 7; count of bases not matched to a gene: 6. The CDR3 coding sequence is TGTGCCAGCAGTATCGGACAGGGGAAGCAGCCCCAGCATTTT. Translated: CASSIGQGKQPQHF.

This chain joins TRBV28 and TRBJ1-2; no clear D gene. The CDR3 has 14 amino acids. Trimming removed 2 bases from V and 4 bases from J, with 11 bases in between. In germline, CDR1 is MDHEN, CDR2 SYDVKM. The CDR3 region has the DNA TGTGCCAGCAGTTTAGGCGGCAACCTCTATGGCTACACCTTC. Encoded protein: CASSLGGNLYGYTF.

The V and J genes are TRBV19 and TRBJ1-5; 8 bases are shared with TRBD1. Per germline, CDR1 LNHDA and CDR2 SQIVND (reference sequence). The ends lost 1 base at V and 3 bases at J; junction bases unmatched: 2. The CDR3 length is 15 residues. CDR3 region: CASSIVDRDNQPQHF. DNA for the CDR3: TGTGCCAGTAGTATAGTGGACAGGGACAATCAGCCCCAGCATTTT.

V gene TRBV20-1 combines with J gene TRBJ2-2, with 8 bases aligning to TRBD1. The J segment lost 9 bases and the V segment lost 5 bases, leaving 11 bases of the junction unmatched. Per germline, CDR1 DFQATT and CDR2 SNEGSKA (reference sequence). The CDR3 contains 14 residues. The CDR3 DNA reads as TGCAGTGCTGGCGCGGACAGGGCTATTCGGGAGCTGTTTTTT. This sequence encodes CSAGADRAIRELFF.

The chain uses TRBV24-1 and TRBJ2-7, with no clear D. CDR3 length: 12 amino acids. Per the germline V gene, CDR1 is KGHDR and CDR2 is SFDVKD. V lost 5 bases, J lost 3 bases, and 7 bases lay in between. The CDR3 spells CATSAQNYEQYF. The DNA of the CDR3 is TGTGCCACCAGTGCACAGAACTACGAGCAGTACTTC.

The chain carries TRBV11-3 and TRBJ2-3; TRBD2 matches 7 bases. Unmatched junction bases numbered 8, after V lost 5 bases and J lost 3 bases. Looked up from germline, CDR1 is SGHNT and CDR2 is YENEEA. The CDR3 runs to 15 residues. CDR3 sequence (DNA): TGTGCCAGCAGCGCCCGCGGGGGAATGACAGATACGCAGTATTTT. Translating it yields CASSARGGMTDTQYF.

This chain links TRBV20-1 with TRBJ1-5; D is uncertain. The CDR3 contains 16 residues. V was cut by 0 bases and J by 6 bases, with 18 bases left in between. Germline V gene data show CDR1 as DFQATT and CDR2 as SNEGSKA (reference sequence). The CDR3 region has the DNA TGCAGTGCTAGAGATCGTCTGACCGGCGAGAGTCAGCCCCAGCATTTT. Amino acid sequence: CSARDRLTGESQPQHF.

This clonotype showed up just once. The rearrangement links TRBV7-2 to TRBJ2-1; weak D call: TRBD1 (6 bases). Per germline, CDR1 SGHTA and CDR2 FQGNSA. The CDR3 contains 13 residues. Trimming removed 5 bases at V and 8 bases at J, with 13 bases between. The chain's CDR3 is CASSTIQGHEQFF. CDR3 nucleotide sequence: TGTGCCAGCAGCACCATACAGGGACATGAGCAGTTCTTC.

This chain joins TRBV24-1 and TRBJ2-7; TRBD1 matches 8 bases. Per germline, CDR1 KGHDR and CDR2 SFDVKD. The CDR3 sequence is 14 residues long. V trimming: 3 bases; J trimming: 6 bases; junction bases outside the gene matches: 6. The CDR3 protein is CATSDPDRGLEQYF. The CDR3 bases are TGTGCCACCAGTGATCCCGACAGGGGCCTCGAGCAGTACTTC.

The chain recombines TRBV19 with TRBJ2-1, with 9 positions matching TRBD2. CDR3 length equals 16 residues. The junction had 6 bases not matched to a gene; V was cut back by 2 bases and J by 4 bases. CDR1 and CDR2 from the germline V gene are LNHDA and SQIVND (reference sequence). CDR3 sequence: CASSITRLADYNEQFF. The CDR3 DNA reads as TGTGCCAGTAGTATAACGCGACTAGCGGATTACAATGAGCAGTTCTTC.

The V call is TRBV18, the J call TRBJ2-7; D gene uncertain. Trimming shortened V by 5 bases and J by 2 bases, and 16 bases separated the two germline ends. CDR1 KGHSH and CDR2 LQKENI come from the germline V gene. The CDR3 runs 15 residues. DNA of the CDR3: TGTGCCAGCTCATCTACATCTCGACACGCCTACGAGCAGTACTTC. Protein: CASSSTSRHAYEQYF.

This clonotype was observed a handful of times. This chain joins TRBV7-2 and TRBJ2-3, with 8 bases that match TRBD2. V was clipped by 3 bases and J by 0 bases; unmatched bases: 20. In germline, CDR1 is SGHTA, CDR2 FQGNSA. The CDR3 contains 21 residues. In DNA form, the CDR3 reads TGTGCCAGCAGCTTTCGGCCTAACTCGGTCGGGAGGGCCTCAAGCACAGATACGCAGTATTTT. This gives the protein CASSFRPNSVGRASSTDTQYF. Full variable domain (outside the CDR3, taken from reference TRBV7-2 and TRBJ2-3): GAGVSQSPSNKVTEKGKDVELRCDPISGHTALYWYRQSLGQGLEFLIYFQGNSAPDKSGLPSDRFSAERTGGSVSTLTIQRTQQEDSAVYLCASSFRPNSVGRASSTDTQYFGPGTRLTVL.

CDR3 sequence: CASSLMRGNTEAFF. The CDR3 DNA reads TGTGCCAGCAGCTTAATGCGTGGGAACACTGAAGCTTTCTTT. This chain connects TRBV7-9 to TRBJ1-1; no definite D call. The CDR3 has 14 residues. Germline values: CDR1 SEHNR, CDR2 FQNEAQ (reference sequence). V lost 2 bases, J lost 1 base, and 8 bases lay in between.

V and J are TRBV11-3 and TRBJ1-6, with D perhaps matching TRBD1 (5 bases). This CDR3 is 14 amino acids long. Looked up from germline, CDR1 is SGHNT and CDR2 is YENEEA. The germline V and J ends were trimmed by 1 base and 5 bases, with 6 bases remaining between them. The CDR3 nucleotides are TGTGCCAGCAGCTTAGGACAGAATAATTCACCCCTCCACTTT. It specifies CASSLGQNNSPLHF.

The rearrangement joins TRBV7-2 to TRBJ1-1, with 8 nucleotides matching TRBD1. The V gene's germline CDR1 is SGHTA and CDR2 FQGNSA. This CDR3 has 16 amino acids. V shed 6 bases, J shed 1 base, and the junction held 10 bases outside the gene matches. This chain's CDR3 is CASSYRTGLANTEAFF. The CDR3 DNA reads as TGTGCCAGCAGTTACCGGACAGGGTTGGCGAACACTGAAGCTTTCTTT.

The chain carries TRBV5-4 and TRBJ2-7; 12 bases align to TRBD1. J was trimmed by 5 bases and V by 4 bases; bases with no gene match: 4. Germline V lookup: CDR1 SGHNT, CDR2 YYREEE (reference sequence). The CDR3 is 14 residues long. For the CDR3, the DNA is TGTGCCAGCAGCGCGGGACAGGGGGCCAACGAGCAGTACTTC. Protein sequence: CASSAGQGANEQYF.

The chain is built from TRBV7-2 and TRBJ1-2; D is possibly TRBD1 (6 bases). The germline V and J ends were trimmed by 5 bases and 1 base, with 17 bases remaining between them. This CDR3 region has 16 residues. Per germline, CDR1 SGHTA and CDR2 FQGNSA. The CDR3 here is CASSEWGGRGNYGYTF. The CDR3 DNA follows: TGTGCCAGCAGCGAGTGGGGGGGCCGAGGTAACTATGGCTACACCTTC.

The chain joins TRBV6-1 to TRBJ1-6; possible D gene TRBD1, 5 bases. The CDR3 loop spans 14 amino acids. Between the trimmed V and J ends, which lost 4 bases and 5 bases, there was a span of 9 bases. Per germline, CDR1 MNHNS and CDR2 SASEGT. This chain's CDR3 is CASSVLRDNSPLHF. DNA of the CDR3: TGTGCCAGCAGTGTACTCAGGGATAATTCACCCCTCCACTTT.

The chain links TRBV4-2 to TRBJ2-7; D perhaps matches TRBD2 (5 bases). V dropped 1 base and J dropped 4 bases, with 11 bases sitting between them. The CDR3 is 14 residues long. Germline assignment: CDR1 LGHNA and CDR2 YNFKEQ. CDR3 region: CASSQGLSQYEQYF. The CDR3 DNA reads TGTGCCAGCAGCCAAGGACTATCCCAATACGAGCAGTACTTC.

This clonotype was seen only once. CDR3 residues: CASSEGSGFDYGYTF. The DNA for the CDR3 is TGCGCCAGCAGCGAAGGTTCAGGGTTCGACTATGGCTACACCTTC. The rearrangement uses TRBV5-1 and TRBJ1-2, with a weak D call TRBD1 (5 bases). The CDR3 consists of 15 residues. From germline, CDR1 is SGHRS and CDR2 YFSETQ. The V end was cut by 4 bases, the J end by 3 bases, with 16 bases between.

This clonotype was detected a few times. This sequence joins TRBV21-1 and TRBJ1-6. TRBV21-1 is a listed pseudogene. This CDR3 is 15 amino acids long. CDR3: CASSALAGDNSPLHF. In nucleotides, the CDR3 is TGTGCCAGCAGCGCCCTCGCAGGTGATAATTCACCCCTCCACTTT.

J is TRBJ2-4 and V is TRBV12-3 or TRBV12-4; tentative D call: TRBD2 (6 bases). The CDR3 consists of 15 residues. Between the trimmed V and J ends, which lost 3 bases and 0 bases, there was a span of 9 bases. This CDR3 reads CASSLGGLAKNIQYF. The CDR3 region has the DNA TGTGCCAGCAGTTTGGGGGGTCTAGCCAAAAACATTCAGTACTTC.